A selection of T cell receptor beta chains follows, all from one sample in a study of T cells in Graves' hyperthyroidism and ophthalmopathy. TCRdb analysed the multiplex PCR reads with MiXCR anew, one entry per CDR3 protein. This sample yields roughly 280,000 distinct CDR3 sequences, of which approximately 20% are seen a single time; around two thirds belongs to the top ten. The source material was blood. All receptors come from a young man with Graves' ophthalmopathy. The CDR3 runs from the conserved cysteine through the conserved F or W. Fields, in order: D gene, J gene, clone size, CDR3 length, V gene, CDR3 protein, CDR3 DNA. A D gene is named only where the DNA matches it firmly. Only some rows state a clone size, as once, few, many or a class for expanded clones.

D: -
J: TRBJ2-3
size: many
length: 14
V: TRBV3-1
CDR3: CASSQIQGTDTQYF
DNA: TGTGCCAGCAGCCAAATACAGGGAACAGATACGCAGTATTTT

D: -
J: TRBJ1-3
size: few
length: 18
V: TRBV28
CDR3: CASTTSSRGANSGNTIYF
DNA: TGTGCCAGCACCACCTCATCGAGGGGGGCGAACTCTGGAAACACCATATATTTT

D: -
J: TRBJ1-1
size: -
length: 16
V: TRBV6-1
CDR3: CASRQDGRGLNTEAFF
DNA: TGTGCCAGCAGACAGGACGGCCGGGGTTTGAACACTGAAGCTTTCTTT

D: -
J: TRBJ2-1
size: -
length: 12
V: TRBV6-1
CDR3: CASSERYNEQFF
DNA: TGTGCCAGCAGTGAACGGTATAATGAGCAGTTCTTC

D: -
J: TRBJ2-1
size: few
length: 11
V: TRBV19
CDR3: CASWSHNEQFF
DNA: TGTGCCAGTTGGAGCCACAATGAGCAGTTCTTC

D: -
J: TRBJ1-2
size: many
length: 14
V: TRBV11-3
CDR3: CASSSYTENYGYTF
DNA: TGTGCCAGCAGCTCCTATACGGAGAACTATGGCTACACCTTC

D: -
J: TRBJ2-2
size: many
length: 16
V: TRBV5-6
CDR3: CASSLVGSGNTGELFF
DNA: TGTGCCAGCAGCTTGGTGGGTAGCGGGAACACCGGGGAGCTGTTTTTT

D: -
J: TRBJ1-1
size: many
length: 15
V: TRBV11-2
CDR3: CASSTGTRMNTEAFF
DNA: TGTGCCAGCAGCACCGGGACGAGGATGAACACTGAAGCTTTCTTT

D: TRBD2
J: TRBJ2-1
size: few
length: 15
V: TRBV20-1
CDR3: CSAYPSGRSYNEQFF
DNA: TGCAGTGCTTACCCTAGCGGACGCTCCTACAATGAGCAGTTCTTC

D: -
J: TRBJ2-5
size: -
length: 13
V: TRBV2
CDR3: CATRGQIQETQYF
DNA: TGTGCAACGAGGGGACAAATACAAGAGACCCAGTACTTC

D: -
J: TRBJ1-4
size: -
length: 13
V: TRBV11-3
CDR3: CASSLTVNEKLFF
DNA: TGTGCCAGCAGCTTGACAGTAAATGAAAAACTGTTTTTT

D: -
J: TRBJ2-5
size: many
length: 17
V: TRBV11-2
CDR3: CASRLLRGGSRGETQYF
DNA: TGTGCCAGCAGACTTTTGAGAGGAGGTAGCAGGGGAGAGACCCAGTACTTC

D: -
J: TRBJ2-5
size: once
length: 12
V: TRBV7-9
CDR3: CASRAMGETQYF
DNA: TGTGCCAGCAGGGCTATGGGGGAGACCCAGTACTTC

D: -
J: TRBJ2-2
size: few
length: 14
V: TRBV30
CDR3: CAWSFLSGTGELFF
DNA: TGTGCCTGGAGTTTCCTAAGCGGAACCGGGGAGCTGTTTTTT

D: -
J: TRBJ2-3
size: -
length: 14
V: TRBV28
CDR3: CASSLSPLTDTQYF
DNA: TGTGCCAGCAGTTTATCGCCACTCACAGATACGCAGTATTTT

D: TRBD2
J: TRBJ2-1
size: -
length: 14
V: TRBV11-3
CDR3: CATQAGGPWHEQFF
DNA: TGTGCCACTCAAGCGGGGGGGCCTTGGCATGAGCAGTTCTTC

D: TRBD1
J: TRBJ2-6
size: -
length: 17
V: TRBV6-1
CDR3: CASSFGQGATGANVLTF
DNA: TGTGCCAGCAGTTTTGGACAGGGGGCAACAGGGGCCAACGTCCTGACTTTC

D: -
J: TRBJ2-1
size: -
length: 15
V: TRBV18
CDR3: CASSPFREGSNEQFF
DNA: TGTGCCAGCTCACCATTCCGGGAAGGGTCAAATGAGCAGTTCTTC